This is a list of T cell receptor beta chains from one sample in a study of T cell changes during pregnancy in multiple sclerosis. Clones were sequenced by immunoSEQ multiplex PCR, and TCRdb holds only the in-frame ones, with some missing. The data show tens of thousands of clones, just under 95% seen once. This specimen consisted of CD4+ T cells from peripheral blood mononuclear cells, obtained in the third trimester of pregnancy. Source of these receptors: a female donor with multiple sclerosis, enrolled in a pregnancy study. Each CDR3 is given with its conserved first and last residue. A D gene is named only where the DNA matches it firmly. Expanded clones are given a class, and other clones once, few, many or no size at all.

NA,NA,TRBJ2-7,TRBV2,CASSEHPGGYEQYF,TGTGCCAGCAGTGAGCATCCCGGAGGCTACGAGCAGTACTTC
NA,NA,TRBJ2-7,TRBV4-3,CASSQDPSKFYEQYF,TGCGCCAGCAGCCAAGATCCCTCTAAATTCTACGAGCAGTACTTC
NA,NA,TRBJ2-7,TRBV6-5,CASSYEGSYEQYF,TGTGCCAGCAGTTACGAGGGCTCCTACGAGCAGTACTTC
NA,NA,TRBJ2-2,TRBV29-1,CSVTGQMTGELFF,TGCAGCGTTACGGGACAAATGACCGGGGAGCTGTTTTTT
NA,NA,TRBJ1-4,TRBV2,CASSEGLYQHNEKLFF,TGTGCCAGCAGTGAAGGCCTGTACCAACATAATGAAAAACTGTTTTTT
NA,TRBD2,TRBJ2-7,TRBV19,CASTAGGDSYEQYF,TGTGCCAGTACCGCGGGAGGAGACTCCTACGAGCAGTACTTC
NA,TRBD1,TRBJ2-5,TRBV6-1,CASRPQGVYGTQYF,TGTGCCAGCCGTCCCCAGGGGGTATACGGGACCCAGTACTTC
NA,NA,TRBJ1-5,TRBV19,CASSARVMSNQPQHF,TGTGCCAGTAGTGCCAGGGTTATGAGCAATCAGCCCCAGCATTTT
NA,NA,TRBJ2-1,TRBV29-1,CSVEDSGGLSSYNEQFF,TGCAGCGTTGAAGATTCCGGGGGTCTGAGCTCCTACAATGAGCAGTTCTTC
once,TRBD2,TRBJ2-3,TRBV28,CASSSERLAGTSTDTQYF,TGTGCCAGCAGTTCCGAAAGACTAGCGGGGACTAGCACAGATACGCAGTATTTT
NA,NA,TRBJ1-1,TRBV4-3,CASSQDRGRAFF,TGCGCCAGCAGCCAAGACAGGGGAAGAGCTTTCTTT
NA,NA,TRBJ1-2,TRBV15,CATSRDRGVDGYTF,TGTGCCACCAGCAGAGATCGGGGAGTGGATGGCTACACCTTC
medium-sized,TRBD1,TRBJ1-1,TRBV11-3,CASSSGQNTEAFF,TGTGCCAGCAGCTCGGGACAGAATACTGAAGCTTTCTTT
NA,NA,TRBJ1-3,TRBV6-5,CASSYSRSSGNTIYF,TGTGCCAGCAGTTACTCGCGAAGCTCTGGAAACACCATATATTTT
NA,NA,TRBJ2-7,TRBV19,CASSMGRSYEQYF,TGTGCCAGTAGTATGGGGAGATCCTACGAGCAGTACTTC
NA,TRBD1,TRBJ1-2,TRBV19,CASSMGRRGTGDYGYTF,TGTGCCAGTAGTATGGGGAGGAGGGGGACAGGCGATTATGGCTACACCTTC
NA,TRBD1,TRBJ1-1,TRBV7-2,CASSVRGTGGLNTEAFF,TGTGCCAGCAGCGTAAGAGGGACAGGGGGCCTGAACACTGAAGCTTTCTTT
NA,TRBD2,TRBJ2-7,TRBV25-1,CASSAIAGAEQYF,TGTGCCAGCAGTGCCATAGCGGGAGCAGAGCAGTACTTC
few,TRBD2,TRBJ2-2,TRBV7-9,CASRPGLAATGELFF,TGTGCCAGCAGACCTGGACTAGCGGCAACCGGGGAGCTGTTTTTT
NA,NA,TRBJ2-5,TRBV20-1,CSAGARETQYF,TGCAGTGCTGGGGCTAGAGAGACCCAGTACTTC
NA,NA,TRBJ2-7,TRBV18,CASSLKREYEQYF,TGTGCCAGCTCCCTCAAGAGGGAATACGAGCAGTACTTC
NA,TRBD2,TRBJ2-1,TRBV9,CASSSRLAGAPEQFF,TGTGCCAGCAGCTCCAGACTAGCGGGAGCCCCTGAGCAGTTCTTC
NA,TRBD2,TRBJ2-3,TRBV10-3,CAILQPGTTTDTQYF,TGTGCCATCCTCCAACCCGGGACTACCACAGATACGCAGTATTTT
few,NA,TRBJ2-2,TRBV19,CASTSFYVALNTGELFF,TGTGCCAGTACTAGCTTTTATGTGGCTCTGAACACCGGGGAGCTGTTTTTT
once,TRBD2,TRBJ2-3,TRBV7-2,CASSLGGLAGADTQYF,TGTGCCAGCAGCTTAGGCGGACTAGCGGGAGCAGATACGCAGTATTTT
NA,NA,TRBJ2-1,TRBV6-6,CASSQTRAKQFF,TGTGCCAGCAGCCAAACCAGGGCGAAGCAGTTCTTC
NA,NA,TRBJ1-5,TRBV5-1,CASSLQGDQPQHF,TGCGCCAGCAGCTTACAGGGAGACCAGCCCCAGCATTTT
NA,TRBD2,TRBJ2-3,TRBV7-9,CASRLDGRGVTDTQYF,TGTGCCAGCAGATTGGACGGGAGGGGTGTGACAGATACGCAGTATTTT
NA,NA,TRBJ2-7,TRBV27,CASSRLGEQYF,TGTGCCAGCAGTCGCCTCGGGGAACAGTACTTC
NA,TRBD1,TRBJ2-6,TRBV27,CASSLWAGTGSSGANVLTF,TGTGCCAGCAGTTTATGGGCGGGGACAGGGAGCTCTGGGGCCAACGTCCTGACTTTC
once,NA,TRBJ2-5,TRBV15,CATSELEGTQYF,TGTGCCACCAGCGAGTTAGAGGGGACCCAGTACTTC
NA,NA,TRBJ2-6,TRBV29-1,CSVELSSGANVLTF,TGCAGCGTTGAATTGAGCTCTGGGGCCAACGTCCTGACTTTC
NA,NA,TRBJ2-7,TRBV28,CAISTGPYEQYF,TGTGCCATTTCGACAGGCCCCTACGAGCAGTACTTC
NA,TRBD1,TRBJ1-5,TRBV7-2,CASSLISQGAHQPQHF,TGTGCCAGCAGCTTAATATCCCAGGGGGCTCATCAGCCCCAGCATTTT
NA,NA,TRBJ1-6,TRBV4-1,CASSQDSYNSPLHF,TGCGCCAGCAGCCAAGACAGTTATAATTCACCCCTCCACTTT
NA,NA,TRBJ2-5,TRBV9,CASSVDPAGGIQETQYF,TGTGCCAGCAGCGTAGACCCTGCAGGGGGGATCCAAGAGACCCAGTACTTC
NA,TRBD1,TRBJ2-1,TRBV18,CASSSGGVMRNEQFF,TGTGCCAGCTCATCAGGGGGCGTGATGCGTAATGAGCAGTTCTTC
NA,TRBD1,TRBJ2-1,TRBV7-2,CASSTGVSYNEQFF,TGTGCCAGTAGTACAGGGGTCTCCTACAATGAGCAGTTCTTC
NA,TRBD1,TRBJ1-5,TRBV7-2,CASSDKGQGALRPQHF,TGTGCCAGCAGCGACAAGGGACAGGGGGCTTTGAGGCCCCAGCATTTT
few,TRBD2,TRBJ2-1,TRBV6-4,CASSETSGSYNEQFF,TGTGCCAGCAGTGAGACTAGCGGCTCCTACAATGAGCAGTTCTTC
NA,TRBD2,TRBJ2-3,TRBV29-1,CSVGRAAGVVTDTQYF,TGCAGCGTTGGCAGGGCAGCGGGAGTGGTCACAGATACGCAGTATTTT